The clone carrying this TCR beta chain came up a few times. Its cognate antigen is unknown. These data come from a study of cytotoxic CD8 clonotypes in ibrutinib-treated CLL. Study-wide findings and caveats: Public clonotypes showed up rarely, and on treatment they shrank or held steady.

TCRdb's table, derived via immunoSEQ multiplex PCR, lists solely in-frame clones and lacks some. The sample has 20,000 or so clones, about 85% seen once. From germline, CDR1 is ENHRY and CDR2 SYGVKD. Trimming shortened V by 4 bases and J by 7 bases, and 14 bases separated the two germline ends. The CDR3 length is 15 residues. This specimen consisted of PBMCs, obtained before ibrutinib treatment. This receptor was taken from a human donor with chronic lymphocytic leukemia. This chain joins TRBV10-3 and TRBJ1-6; D gene unclear. The DNA of the CDR3 is TGTGCCATCAGTGTGGGAACGGCGGGCAATTCACCCCTCCACTTT. Encoded protein: CAISVGTAGNSPLHF.